This is a list of T cell receptor beta chains from one sample in a study of vaccination and CD4 T cells after COVID-19. TCRdb passed the PCR reads through MiXCR, listing each CDR3 protein once. The top ten clones hold about 20% of a sample with fewer than 10,000 distinct CDR3 sequences, more than 20% of them seen once. Their antigens are not known. Specimen: cultured CD4+ T cells from blood. Receptor source: a human donor with COVID-19. Each CDR3 is given with its conserved first and last residue. D genes are given only for firm matches. Clone size appears in some rows only: once, few, many, or a class for an expanded clone.

V gene	J gene	clone size	D gene	CDR3 DNA	CDR3 protein
TRBV7-9	TRBJ1-4	-	-	TGTGCCAGCAGCCGATCGAGGGGCAGTGCGGGTGAAAAACTGTTTTTT	CASSRSRGSAGEKLFF
TRBV12-3/TRBV12-4	TRBJ2-1	-	TRBD2	TGTGCCAGCAGGAGCGGGGGGACATCCTACAATGAGCAGTTCTTC	CASRSGGTSYNEQFF
TRBV19	TRBJ2-5	-	TRBD2	TGTGCCAGTAGTAAGGGGACTAGCGGGGGGACCCAGTACTTC	CASSKGTSGGTQYF
TRBV11-3	TRBJ2-1	-	-	TGTGCCAGCAGCTTAGCAGGCGGGGACTTCTACAATGAGCAGTTCTTC	CASSLAGGDFYNEQFF
TRBV19	TRBJ1-1	-	-	TGTGCCACAGATATGTTCGGGGACACTGAAGCTTTCTTT	CATDMFGDTEAFF
TRBV5-3	TRBJ1-2	-	TRBD1	TGTGCCAGAAGCATGACAGGGGCCGGCTATGGCTACACCTTC	CARSMTGAGYGYTF
TRBV2	TRBJ2-2	few	-	TGTGCCAGCAAGAACAGCCTTACCGGGGAGCTGTTTTTT	CASKNSLTGELFF
TRBV6-1	TRBJ1-4	few	TRBD1	TGTGCCAGCAGCGGCCGGGACAGGGGTCGTGAAAAACTGTTTTTT	CASSGRDRGREKLFF
TRBV12-3/TRBV12-4	TRBJ2-6	few	-	TGTGCCAGCAGTTTATATGGGTCTGGGGCCAACGTCCTGACTTTC	CASSLYGSGANVLTF
TRBV20-1	TRBJ2-7	-	-	TGCAGTGCTCAAGCACAGGGCTGGGGCTACGAGCAGTACTTC	CSAQAQGWGYEQYF
TRBV20-1	TRBJ2-2	medium-sized	TRBD2	TGCAGTGCTTTAACTAGCGGGGGAGTCGCCGGGGAGCTGTTTTTT	CSALTSGGVAGELFF
TRBV28	TRBJ1-1	-	-	TGTGCCAGCTTGGGAAACACTGAAGCTTTCTTT	CASLGNTEAFF
TRBV5-1	TRBJ1-3	-	-	TGCGCCAGCAGCTTGGATCGACAGGCTGGAAACACCATATATTTT	CASSLDRQAGNTIYF
TRBV12-3/TRBV12-4	TRBJ1-5	-	-	TGTGCCAGCAAGTTGCGGACAACCTCACAGCCCCAGCATTTT	CASKLRTTSQPQHF
TRBV12-3/TRBV12-4	TRBJ1-5	few	-	TGTGCCAGCAGTTTGAGGGGACACAAAAATCAGCCCCAGCATTTT	CASSLRGHKNQPQHF
TRBV20-1	TRBJ1-4	few	-	TGCAGTGCTAGATGGTCGAGCCCCGGGATCGATGAAAAACTGTTTTTT	CSARWSSPGIDEKLFF
TRBV20-1	TRBJ1-5	medium-sized	-	TGCAGTGCTAGAGTGGGGGGCCAGCCCCAGCATTTT	CSARVGGQPQHF
TRBV11-2	TRBJ2-7	few	-	TGTGCCAGCAGCTTATTGGGGTTCGAGCAGTACTTC	CASSLLGFEQYF
TRBV7-3	TRBJ2-5	few	-	TGTGCCAGCAGCTCGAACGAGGGGGAGACCCAGTACTTC	CASSSNEGETQYF
TRBV20-1	TRBJ2-5	few	-	TGCAGTGCTACCTCTAGTCTCGGGGAGACCCAGTACTTC	CSATSSLGETQYF
TRBV6-5	TRBJ1-1	-	-	TGTGCCAGCAGTTATACACAGGGTAACACTGAAGCTTTCTTT	CASSYTQGNTEAFF
TRBV11-2	TRBJ2-1	-	TRBD2	TGTGCCAGCAGCTCCCGGACTAGCTCCTACAATGAGCAGTTCTTC	CASSSRTSSYNEQFF
TRBV27	TRBJ2-5	few	TRBD2	TGTGCCAGCAGTTTACGGGCAACCGGGCGGGGGGGCCCCTGGGCCCAGTACTTC	CASSLRATGRGGPWAQYF
TRBV20-1	TRBJ1-1	-	TRBD1	TGCAGTGCTAGAGACACCAGGGGGCCAGCTGAAGCTTTCTTT	CSARDTRGPAEAFF
TRBV20-1	TRBJ2-3	medium-sized	-	TGCAGTGCTAGAGATATTAGGACCACAGATACGCAGTATTTT	CSARDIRTTDTQYF
TRBV7-2	TRBJ2-7	-	TRBD1	TGTGCCAGCAGCTCCCCCCGGGACAGGATCACCTACGAGCAGTACTTC	CASSSPRDRITYEQYF
TRBV6-4	TRBJ2-7	few	TRBD1	TGTGCCAGCAGGATTACGACAGGGAATCGCTTCGAGCAGTACTTC	CASRITTGNRFEQYF
TRBV2	TRBJ2-2	few	-	TGTGCCACCCGACTTACCGGGGAGCTGTTTTTT	CATRLTGELFF
TRBV20-1	TRBJ1-4	-	TRBD1	TGCAGTGCTTTTAGGACAGGGGGCGATGAAAAACTGTTTTTT	CSAFRTGGDEKLFF
TRBV5-6	TRBJ2-3	few	TRBD2	TGTGCCAGCAGCCCCGGGACTAGTGATACCTATAATACGCAGTATTTT	CASSPGTSDTYNTQYF
TRBV7-6	TRBJ2-3	few	-	TGTGCCAGCAGCTTAGGACGCAGGGCCGAAGATACGCAGTATTTT	CASSLGRRAEDTQYF